One sample yielded the 14 T cell receptor beta chains listed below, sequenced in a study of blood T cell repertoires in COVID-19. Data came from immunoSEQ multiplex PCR; TCRdb stores just in-frame clones and leaves some out. The table lists a few hundred thousand clones, over 75% of them singletons. Material: PBMCs or T cells enriched from blood (not recorded which). The receptors here all came from a man aged 40-49 years in a cohort exposed to, infected with or recovered from COVID-19 (not recorded which).

The rearrangement links TRBV2 to TRBJ2-2, with D perhaps TRBD2 (5 bases). This CDR3 region has 17 residues. Germline-derived CDR1 and CDR2 are SNHLY and FYNNEI. The germline V and J ends were trimmed by 1 base and 6 bases, with 18 bases remaining between them. This CDR3 is CASSEVRVGYIAGELFF. The CDR3 nucleotides are TGTGCCAGCAGTGAAGTGAGGGTGGGGTATATCGCCGGGGAGCTGTTTTTT.

The chain combines TRBV5-1 with TRBJ2-1; no reliable D call. Germline V gene lookup returns CDR1 SGHRS and CDR2 YFSETQ. V lost 2 bases and J 8 bases, leaving 11 bases between the germline ends. CDR3 length: 13 residues. CDR3: CASSFSGWDEQFF. Written as DNA, the CDR3 is TGCGCCAGCAGCTTTTCGGGTTGGGATGAGCAGTTCTTC.

The rearrangement links TRBV9 to TRBJ2-7; 8 bases line up with TRBD1. J lost 4 bases, V lost 3 bases, and 6 bases had no gene match. The CDR3 contains 14 residues. Germline V gene data show CDR1 as SGDLS and CDR2 as YYNGEE. The chain's CDR3 is CASSAQTGGYEQYF. CDR3 DNA: TGTGCCAGCAGCGCGCAAACAGGGGGGTACGAGCAGTACTTC. Full variable domain (remainder filled in from reference TRBV9 and TRBJ2-7): DSGVTQTPKHLITATGQRVTLRCSPRSGDLSVYWYQQSLDQGLQFLIQYYNGEERAKGNILERFSAQQFPDLHSELNLSSLELGDSALYFCASSAQTGGYEQYFGPGTRLTVT.

The rearrangement joins TRBV19 to TRBJ2-7, with 9 bases lining up with TRBD1. CDR3 length equals 16 residues. After removal of 0 bases from V and 2 bases from J, the junction contained 5 bases not matched to a gene. The germline V gene has CDR1 LNHDA and CDR2 SQIVND (reference sequence). CDR3 nucleotide sequence: TGTGCCAGTAGTATAGATCCGAGACAGGGGGCCTACGAGCAGTACTTC. Its protein product is CASSIDPRQGAYEQYF.

V and J are TRBV9 and TRBJ2-1; 8 nucleotides match TRBD2. Germline CDR1 SGDLS, CDR2 YYNGEE. The CDR3 runs to 15 residues. V shed 0 bases, J shed 6 bases, and the junction held 5 bases outside the gene matches. The CDR3 DNA reads as TGTGCCAGCAGCGTAGCTCGGGGGGGTAGCAATGAGCAGTTCTTC. Residues: CASSVARGGSNEQFF.

This rearrangement joins TRBV6-5 to TRBJ2-5; 9 bases are a match to TRBD2. J was trimmed by 4 bases and V by 5 bases; bases with no gene match: 2. The CDR3 has 13 amino acids. CDR1 MNHEY and CDR2 SVGAGI come from the germline V gene. The CDR3 DNA is TGTGCCAGCAGTAAGACTAGCGGAGAGACCCAGTACTTC. Protein: CASSKTSGETQYF.

The chain carries TRBV5-1 and TRBJ2-7; 9 nucleotides line up with TRBD2. The germline gives CDR1 SGHRS, CDR2 YFSETQ. CDR3 size: 14 residues. V lost 2 bases to trimming and J lost 4 bases; unmatched junction nucleotides: 4. The CDR3 protein is CASSFVAGEYEQYF. The CDR3 region has the DNA TGCGCCAGCAGCTTCGTAGCGGGAGAGTACGAGCAGTACTTC.

The rearrangement uses TRBV4-2 and TRBJ2-1; D is perhaps TRBD2 (5 bases). The CDR3 has 14 amino acids. From germline, CDR1 is LGHNA and CDR2 YNFKEQ. The V gene lost 1 base and the J gene lost 8 bases, with 12 bases spanning the gap. CDR3 residues: CASSQGEISDEQFF. Written as DNA, the CDR3 is TGTGCCAGCAGCCAAGGGGAGATTTCGGATGAGCAGTTCTTC.

This CDR3 is CATGRMVQETQYF. The CDR3 nucleotides are TGTGCCACTGGCAGGATGGTCCAAGAGACCCAGTACTTC. The chain uses TRBV6-5 and TRBJ2-5; D remains ambiguous. Per germline, CDR1 MNHEY and CDR2 SVGAGI. The CDR3 is 13 residues long. Trimming stripped 10 bases from V and 1 base from J, with 13 bases between.

The V gene is TRBV23-1, the J gene TRBJ2-2, with D hard to call. TRBV23-1 is an open reading frame whose function is uncertain. The V gene lost 1 base and the J gene lost 7 bases, with 7 bases spanning the gap. The CDR3 consists of 13 residues. CDR3 sequence reads: CASSQLDYGELFF. Here the CDR3 DNA reads TGCGCCAGCAGTCAATTAGATTACGGGGAGCTGTTTTTT.

This clone was observed a single time. The chain recombines TRBV7-9 with TRBJ1-2; D is undetermined. V lost 2 bases and J lost 8, with 6 bases in between. This CDR3 is built from 11 residues. Germline V gene data show CDR1 as SEHNR and CDR2 as FQNEAQ (reference sequence). The CDR3 bases are TGTGCCAGCAGCTTAAACGGGGGCTACACCTTC. This encodes CASSLNGGYTF.

V usage is TRBV27 and J usage is TRBJ2-3; 8 bases match TRBD2. Germline CDR1 is MNHEY and CDR2 is SMNVEV (reference sequence). CDR3 length: 14 residues. Trimming took 3 bases from V and 5 from J; bases not matched to a gene: 4. Here the CDR3 reads CASSFREGGDTQYF. CDR3 nucleotides: TGTGCCAGCAGTTTCCGGGAGGGCGGAGATACGCAGTATTTT.

This clone was seen just once. The gene calls are TRBV3-1 (or the pseudogene TRBV3-2) and TRBJ2-5, with TRBD2 matching 10 bases. This CDR3 spans 15 amino acids. CDR1 is LGHDT and CDR2 is YNNKEL in the germline V gene (reference sequence). V shed 3 bases and J 5 bases; nucleotides not matched to a gene: 6. CDR3 sequence: CASSHLAGVRETQYF. The CDR3 nucleotides read TGTGCCAGCAGCCACCTAGCGGGAGTAAGGGAGACCCAGTACTTC.

V and J are TRBV13 and TRBJ2-7, with a tentative D call TRBD2 (5 bases). The germline gives CDR1 PRHDT, CDR2 FYEKMQ (reference sequence). V lost 4 bases to trimming and J lost 3 bases, with 13 bases between them. The CDR3 has 14 residues. The CDR3 bases are TGTGCCAGCAGCTCGAGAGCGGTGAACTACGAGCAGTACTTC. This codes for CASSSRAVNYEQYF.